These 25 T cell receptor beta chains were all obtained from the same sample, sequenced in a study of patients and donors after allogeneic stem cell transplantation. TCRdb used MiXCR to reprocess the RT-PCR reads, holding one entry per CDR3 protein. The sample consists of about 200,000 distinct CDR3 sequences, 35% to 45% of them appearing once. The sample taken for sequencing was blood, either unsorted or a sorted T cell fraction (not recorded which). These receptors were obtained from a human donor who was either an allogeneic HSCT recipient or a stem cell or donor lymphocyte infusion donor (not recorded which). It is not recorded whose cells these are; they may come from a transplant donor.

This clonotype has just a few counts. The DNA of the CDR3 is TGTGCCAGCAGCAAATTCGGGCGAATGAACACTGAAGCTTTCTTT. Amino acids: CASSKFGRMNTEAFF. The chain has TRBV7-6 and TRBJ1-1, with D uncertain. The germline CDR1 and CDR2 sequences are SGHVS and FNYEAQ. With 5 bases removed from V and 0 bases from J, the gap between germline ends came to 13 bases. This CDR3 comprises 15 residues.

The chain is built from TRBV5-1 and TRBJ1-2, with D unclear. This CDR3 contains 13 residues. Trimming pared 0 bases from V and 8 bases from J, leaving 11 bases between. Germline V gene sequence: CDR1 SGHRS, CDR2 YFSETQ. CDR3 sequence (DNA): TGCGCCAGCAGCTTGGATACCCCAAAGGGCTACACCTTC. Its protein is CASSLDTPKGYTF.

This clonotype was seen a single time. The chain uses TRBV27 and TRBJ2-7, with D unresolved. Germline-derived CDR1 and CDR2 are MNHEY and SMNVEV (reference sequence). V was shortened by 5 bases and J by 1 base, with 12 bases between the two germline ends. There are 14 residues in the CDR3. The CDR3 bases are TGTGCCAGCAGTACGCGGCGGAATTCCTACGAGCAGTACTTC. Translating it yields CASSTRRNSYEQYF.

This clonotype was detected only a few times. The chain joins TRBV20-1 to TRBJ1-4; D perhaps matches TRBD1 (5 bases). CDR1 and CDR2 from the germline V gene are DFQATT and SNEGSKA (reference sequence). V gave up 6 bases and J gave up 10 bases, with 18 bases separating them. The CDR3 loop spans 13 amino acids. The CDR3 loop reads CSAHHVGTGKLFF. For the CDR3, the DNA is TGCAGTGCCCATCATGTGGGCACAGGAAAACTGTTTTTT.

The chain employs TRBV12-3 or TRBV12-4 and TRBJ1-1; D not certain. This CDR3 is built from 13 residues. V lost 6 bases and J lost 1, with 9 bases in between. The CDR3 is CASSFDGNTEAFF. CDR3 nucleotide sequence: TGTGCCAGCAGCTTCGACGGGAACACTGAAGCTTTCTTT.

This sequence joins TRBV5-1 and TRBJ2-5; possibly TRBD1 for D (6 bases). The CDR3 loop spans 13 amino acids. Germline CDR1 SGHRS, CDR2 YFSETQ. V was clipped by 0 bases and J by 3 bases, with 6 bases between them. CDR3 region: CASSLGQEETQYF. CDR3 nucleotides: TGCGCCAGCAGCTTGGGACAGGAAGAGACCCAGTACTTC.

This clonotype was picked up a small number of times. V and J are TRBV12-3 or TRBV12-4 and TRBJ1-1; D call uncertain. The CDR3 sequence is 12 residues long. The ends were cut back, 7 bases at V and 5 bases at J, with 11 bases in the middle. The CDR3: CASMGIGTEAFF. For the CDR3, the DNA is TGTGCCAGCATGGGAATAGGAACTGAAGCTTTCTTT.

V gene TRBV7-2 combines with J gene TRBJ1-4; unclear D gene. V lost 0 bases and J lost 6, with 11 bases in between. This CDR3 is 15 amino acids long. Germline V gene sequence: CDR1 SGHTA, CDR2 FQGNSA. This CDR3 is CASSLAARRDEKLFF. CDR3 nucleotides: TGTGCCAGCAGCTTAGCGGCCAGACGAGATGAAAAACTGTTTTTT. The complete variable domain, with remaining parts taken from reference TRBV7-2 and TRBJ1-4, reads GAGVSQSPSNKVTEKGKDVELRCDPISGHTALYWYRQSLGQGLEFLIYFQGNSAPDKSGLPSDRFSAERTGGSVSTLTIQRTQQEDSAVYLCASSLAARRDEKLFFGSGTQLSVL.

This clonotype has just a few counts. The chain combines TRBV29-1 with TRBJ1-2, with 10 bases that match TRBD1. The germline V gene encodes CDR1 SQVTM and CDR2 ANQGSEA. The junction had 3 bases not matched to a gene; V was cut back by 5 bases and J by 3 bases. This CDR3 spans 13 amino acids. The CDR3: CSVSGTGDYGYTF. The CDR3, as DNA: TGCAGCGTTTCCGGGACAGGGGACTATGGCTACACCTTC.

This chain connects TRBV9 to TRBJ1-6; 7 nucleotides line up with TRBD1. The CDR3 extends over 13 amino acids. Germline V CDR1 and CDR2: SGDLS, YYNGEE. After removal of 7 bases from V and 7 bases from J, the junction contained 5 bases not matched to a gene. CDR3 in amino acids: CASAEGANSPLHF. CDR3 in DNA: TGTGCCAGCGCGGAGGGGGCGAATTCACCCCTCCACTTT.

This clonotype was counted only a few times. J is TRBJ1-2 and V is TRBV10-3; 8 bases are shared with TRBD1. This CDR3 is 13 amino acids long. V trimming: 10 bases; J trimming: 1 base; junction bases outside the gene matches: 5. Germline V gene lookup returns CDR1 ENHRY and CDR2 SYGVKD. In nucleotides, the CDR3 is TGTGCCAGCGACAGGGGTTTTAACTATGGCTACACCTTC. As protein: CASDRGFNYGYTF.

This chain connects TRBV18 to TRBJ1-1; D remains unclear. Trimming removed 3 bases from V and 6 bases from J, with 11 bases in between. Germline values: CDR1 KGHSH, CDR2 LQKENI. This CDR3 region has 13 residues. The CDR3 bases are TGTGCCAGCTCACCCCGTAATGAGGCTGAAGCTTTCTTT. Protein sequence: CASSPRNEAEAFF.

This clonotype appeared a few times. The CDR3 reads CASSQGAGAEAFF. CDR3 DNA: TGTGCCAGCAGCCAAGGGGCGGGCGCTGAAGCTTTCTTT. V is TRBV3-1 and J is TRBJ1-1; no clear D. Trimming cost V 1 base and J 6 bases, with 9 bases left between them. Germline CDR1 and CDR2: LGHDT and YNNKEL (reference sequence). The CDR3 runs to 13 residues.

This clonotype was detected only a few times. V and J are TRBV7-6 and TRBJ1-5, with TRBD1 matching over 7 bases. The J segment lost 3 bases and the V segment lost 5 bases, leaving 7 bases of the junction unmatched. The CDR3 covers 15 residues. CDR1 SGHVS and CDR2 FNYEAQ come from the germline V gene. The CDR3: CASSPGTDFNQPQHF. In nucleotides, the CDR3 is TGTGCCAGCAGCCCCGGGACAGATTTCAATCAGCCCCAGCATTTT.

This sequence joins TRBV5-1 and TRBJ1-3; TRBD1 agrees at 7 bases. J was trimmed by 4 bases and V by 7 bases; bases with no gene match: 11. Germline V gene sequence: CDR1 SGHRS, CDR2 YFSETQ. The CDR3 has 15 amino acids. CDR3 amino acids: CASRPGTAEGNTIYF. DNA for the CDR3: TGCGCCAGCCGGCCCGGGACAGCGGAGGGAAACACCATATATTTT.

The chain uses TRBV18 and TRBJ1-1; D is ambiguous. CDR3 length: 13 residues. V lost 5 bases, J lost 1 base, and 8 bases lay in between. From germline, CDR1 is KGHSH and CDR2 LQKENI. The CDR3 DNA sequence: TGTGCCAGCTCAATGGGGAGGAACACTGAAGCTTTCTTT. Translation: CASSMGRNTEAFF.

The V gene is TRBV18, the J gene TRBJ1-1, with 7 bases identical to TRBD1. This CDR3 has 15 residues. The junction had 9 bases not matched to a gene; V was cut back by 3 bases and J by 5 bases. The germline V gene encodes CDR1 KGHSH and CDR2 LQKENI. This CDR3 reads CASSPPGQSLTEAFF. CDR3 nucleotide sequence: TGTGCCAGCTCACCGCCGGGACAGTCATTGACTGAAGCTTTCTTT.

Only a few counts were recorded for this clonotype. The chain carries TRBV12-3 or TRBV12-4 and TRBJ1-3; D is unclear. With 5 bases removed from V and 0 bases from J, the gap between germline ends came to 11 bases. CDR3 length: 15 residues. CDR3 region: CASSTTRPSGNTIYF. CDR3 sequence (DNA): TGTGCCAGCAGTACGACCAGGCCCTCTGGAAACACCATATATTTT.

This clonotype has a handful of counts. The chain links TRBV4-1 to TRBJ1-5; a weak D match, TRBD1 (5 bases). Germline V CDR1 and CDR2: MGHRA, YSYEKL. There are 15 residues in the CDR3. V dropped 0 bases and J dropped 5 bases, with 11 bases sitting between them. CDR3 coding DNA: TGCGCCAGCAGCCAAGATCCCCGGGGCGATCAGCCCCAGCATTTT. Its translation is CASSQDPRGDQPQHF.

V gene TRBV5-6 combines with J gene TRBJ2-3; D gene unclear. V dropped 2 bases and J dropped 10 bases, with 14 bases sitting between them. CDR3 size: 13 residues. Germline assignment: CDR1 SGHDT and CDR2 YYEEEE. CDR3 sequence reads: CASSLPASSAQYF. The CDR3 DNA is TGTGCCAGCAGCTTACCAGCATCCTCGGCGCAGTATTTT.

The rearrangement joins TRBV7-7 to TRBJ2-1; the D is unclear. CDR1 and CDR2 (germline): SSHAT, FNYEAQ (reference sequence). This CDR3 contains 16 residues. V shed 1 base and J shed 6 bases, with 16 bases lying between them. This CDR3 is CASSLGFRPPGNEQFF. The CDR3 nucleotides are TGTGCCAGCAGCTTAGGGTTCAGGCCCCCTGGCAATGAGCAGTTCTTC.

This clonotype was counted only a few times. The genes are TRBV7-6 and TRBJ1-2, with a weak D call TRBD1 (6 bases). Trimming left V 5 bases short and J 1 base short, with 17 bases between. CDR1 SGHVS and CDR2 FNYEAQ come from the germline V gene. The CDR3 has 16 residues. The CDR3 DNA is TGTGCCAGCAGCGATGCCGGGACACTTTTTAACTATGGCTACACCTTC. Encoded protein: CASSDAGTLFNYGYTF.

In this sample, this clonotype turned up a few times. The chain carries TRBV6-6 and TRBJ1-2; the D is unclear. Trimming cost V 4 bases and J 4 bases, with 10 bases left between them. The CDR3 totals 13 residues. In germline, CDR1 is MNHNY, CDR2 SVGAGI (reference sequence). The CDR3 loop reads CASSSKPFYGYTF. The CDR3 DNA sequence: TGTGCCAGCAGTTCAAAACCCTTCTATGGCTACACCTTC.

This clonotype was observed a few times. The chain links TRBV18 to TRBJ1-5, with D tentatively TRBD1 (6 bases). CDR3 length equals 13 residues. Between the trimmed V and J ends, which lost 2 bases and 7 bases, there was a span of 9 bases. Germline V gives CDR1 KGHSH, CDR2 LQKENI. The CDR3 nucleotides are TGTGCCAGCTCACCAACAGGGACACAGCCCCAGCATTTT. Translated: CASSPTGTQPQHF.

The gene calls are TRBV20-1 and TRBJ1-1, with 7 bases lining up with TRBD1. Germline V gene data show CDR1 as DFQATT and CDR2 as SNEGSKA (reference sequence). The CDR3 covers 13 residues. V was pared by 4 bases and J by 6 bases, with 8 bases of the junction left unmatched. CDR3 DNA sequence: TGCAGTGCTACCGGGACAGCCTCCTCTGAAGCTTTCTTT. Translated, it gives CSATGTASSEAFF.